The present entry profiles one T cell receptor beta chain with its context. This record comes from a study of shared clonotypes between healthy human individuals. Genomic DNA from each subset was divided evenly over several immunoSEQ plates. TCRdb's table, derived via immunoSEQ multiplex PCR, lists solely in-frame clones and lacks some. The sample lists around 2.5 million clones; approximately 94% were seen once. The donor cohort consisted entirely of Caucasian adults residing in Nashville, Tennessee. This CDR3 is built from 16 residues. CDR1 and CDR2 from the germline V gene are MNHEY and SMNVEV (reference sequence). Trimming at V came to 5 bases and at J to 4 bases, leaving 10 bases not matched to a gene.

The sequenced sample was naive CD4+ T cells from PBMCs. Subset in this sample: CD45RA+ positively selected. The clonotype originates from a man younger than 35 in good health. Some clones in this sample may be carry-over from other donors' samples. This chain connects TRBV27 to TRBJ2-7; 11 nucleotides line up with TRBD2. CDR3 region: CASSLTSGRLEYEQYF. The CDR3 coding sequence is TGTGCCAGCAGTCTTACTAGCGGGAGATTGGAGTACGAGCAGTACTTC.